This T cell receptor beta chain was captured in a study of blood T cell repertoires in COVID-19. Study-level background: T cells, B-cell-depleted T cells, or PBMCs supplied cDNA or gDNA.

Trimming cost V 3 bases and J 0 bases, with 11 bases left between them. CDR3 length: 15 residues. Germline lookup yields CDR1 MGHRA and CDR2 YSYEKL. Original methodology: For nucleated cells, counts were estimated from reference gene primer amplification. Assay used: immunoSEQ multiplex PCR; TCRdb lists only in-frame clones, some missing. D and trimming come from the DNA, and the V and J calls and clone size come from that table. In the table there are a few hundred thousand clones, approximately 89% of which are singletons. Individuals drawn from about 26 US areas were roughly 18 to 95 years old. What the recovered Cohort 3 donors had was two negative PCRs, clearance, or symptom resolution.

This chain links TRBV4-1 with TRBJ2-5; TRBD2 is a possible D gene (6 bases). This receptor was taken from a woman aged 40 to 50 who had recovered from COVID-19. Sequencing used PBMCs or T cells enriched from blood (not recorded which). This chain's CDR3 is CASSQYAGYQETQYF. The CDR3 bases are TGCGCCAGCAGCCAGTACGCGGGGTACCAAGAGACCCAGTACTTC.